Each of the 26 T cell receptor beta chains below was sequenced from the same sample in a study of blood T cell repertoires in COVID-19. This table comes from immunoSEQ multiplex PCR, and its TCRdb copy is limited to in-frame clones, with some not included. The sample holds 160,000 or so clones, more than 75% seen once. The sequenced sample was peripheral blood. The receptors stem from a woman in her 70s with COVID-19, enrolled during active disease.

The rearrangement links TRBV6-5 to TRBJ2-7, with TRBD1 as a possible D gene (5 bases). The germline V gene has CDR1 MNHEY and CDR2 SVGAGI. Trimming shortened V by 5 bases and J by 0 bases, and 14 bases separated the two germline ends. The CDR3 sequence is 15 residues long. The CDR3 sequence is CASSQGRSSSYEQYF. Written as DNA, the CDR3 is TGTGCCAGCAGTCAGGGCAGGTCGAGCTCCTACGAGCAGTACTTC.

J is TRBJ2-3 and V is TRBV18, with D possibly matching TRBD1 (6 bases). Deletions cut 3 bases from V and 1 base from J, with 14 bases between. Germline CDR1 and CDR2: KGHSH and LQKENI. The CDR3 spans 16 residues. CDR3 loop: CASSPLTQGGTDTQYF. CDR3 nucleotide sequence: TGTGCCAGCTCACCGCTCACACAGGGTGGCACAGATACGCAGTATTTT. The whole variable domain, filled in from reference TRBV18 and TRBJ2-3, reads NAGVMQNPRHLVRRRGQEARLRCSPMKGHSHVYWYRQLPEEGLKFMVYLQKENIIDESGMPKERFSAEFPKEGPSILRIQQVVRGDSAAYFCASSPLTQGGTDTQYFGPGTRLTVL.

The CDR3 nucleotides read TGTGCCAGCAGCCTCCGACTAGCGGGGGGGCTTGAGAACATTCAGTACTTC. This sequence encodes CASSLRLAGGLENIQYF. The V and J genes are TRBV3-1 (or the pseudogene TRBV3-2) and TRBJ2-4, with 14 bases fitting TRBD2. CDR1 LGHDT and CDR2 YNNKEL come from the germline V gene (reference sequence). V lost 4 bases, J lost 7 bases, and 9 bases stayed unmatched. The CDR3 consists of 17 residues.

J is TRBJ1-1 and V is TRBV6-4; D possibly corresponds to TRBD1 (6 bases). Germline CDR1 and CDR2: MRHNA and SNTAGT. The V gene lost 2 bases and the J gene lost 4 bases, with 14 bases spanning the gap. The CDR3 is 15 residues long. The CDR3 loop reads CASSDTPRGVTEAFF. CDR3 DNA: TGTGCCAGCAGTGACACCCCCAGGGGAGTCACTGAAGCTTTCTTT.

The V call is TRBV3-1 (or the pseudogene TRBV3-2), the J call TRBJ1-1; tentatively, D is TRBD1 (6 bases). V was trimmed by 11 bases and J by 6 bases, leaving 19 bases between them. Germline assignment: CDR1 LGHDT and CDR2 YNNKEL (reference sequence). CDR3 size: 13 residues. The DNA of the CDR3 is TGTGCCGGCACCGGGGGGGCGAGGGCTGAAGCTTTCTTT. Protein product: CAGTGGARAEAFF.

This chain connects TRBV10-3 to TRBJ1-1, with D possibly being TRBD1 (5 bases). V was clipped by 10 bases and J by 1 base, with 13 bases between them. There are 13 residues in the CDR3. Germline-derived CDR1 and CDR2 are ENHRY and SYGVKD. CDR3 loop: CATGGAKNTEAFF. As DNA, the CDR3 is TGTGCCACTGGAGGGGCGAAGAACACTGAAGCTTTCTTT.

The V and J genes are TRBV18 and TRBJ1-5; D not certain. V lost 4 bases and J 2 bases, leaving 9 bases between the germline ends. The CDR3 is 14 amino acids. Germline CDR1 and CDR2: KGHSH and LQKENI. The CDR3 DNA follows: TGTGCCAGCTCACGGGGAGGAGGCAATCAGCCCCAGCATTTT. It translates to CASSRGGGNQPQHF.

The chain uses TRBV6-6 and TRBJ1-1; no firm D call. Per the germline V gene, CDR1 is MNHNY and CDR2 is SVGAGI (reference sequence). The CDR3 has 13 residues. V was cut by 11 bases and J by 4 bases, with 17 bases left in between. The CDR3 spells CAATVLRGTEAFF. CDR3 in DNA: TGTGCCGCAACGGTTCTTCGGGGCACTGAAGCTTTCTTT.

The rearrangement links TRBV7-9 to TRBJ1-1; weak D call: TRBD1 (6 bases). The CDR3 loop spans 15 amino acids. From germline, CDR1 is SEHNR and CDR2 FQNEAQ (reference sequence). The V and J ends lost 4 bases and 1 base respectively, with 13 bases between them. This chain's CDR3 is CASSYILTGNTEAFF. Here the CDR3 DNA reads TGTGCCAGCAGCTACATATTGACAGGGAACACTGAAGCTTTCTTT.

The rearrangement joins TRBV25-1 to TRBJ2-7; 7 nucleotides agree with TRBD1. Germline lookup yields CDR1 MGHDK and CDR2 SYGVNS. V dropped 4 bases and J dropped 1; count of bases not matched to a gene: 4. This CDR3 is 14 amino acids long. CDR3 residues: CASSAQGTSYEQYF. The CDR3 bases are TGTGCCAGCAGTGCACAGGGGACGTCCTACGAGCAGTACTTC.

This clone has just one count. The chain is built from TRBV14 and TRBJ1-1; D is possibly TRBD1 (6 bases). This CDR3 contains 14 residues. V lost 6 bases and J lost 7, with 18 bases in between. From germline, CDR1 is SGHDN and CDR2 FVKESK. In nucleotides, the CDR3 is TGTGCCAGCAGTTTTACAGGGAGATATGGTGAAGCTTTCTTT. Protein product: CASSFTGRYGEAFF.

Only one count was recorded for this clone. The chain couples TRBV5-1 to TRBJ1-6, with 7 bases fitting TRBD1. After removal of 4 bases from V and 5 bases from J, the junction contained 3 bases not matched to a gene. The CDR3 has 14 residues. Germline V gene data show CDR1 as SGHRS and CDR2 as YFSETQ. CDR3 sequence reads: CASSKDRNNSPLHF. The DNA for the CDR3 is TGCGCCAGCAGCAAGGACAGGAATAATTCACCCCTCCACTTT. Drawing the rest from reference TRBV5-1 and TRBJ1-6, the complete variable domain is KAGVTQTPRYLIKTRGQQVTLSCSPISGHRSVSWYQQTPGQGLQFLFEYFSETQRNKGNFPGRFSGRQFSNSRSEMNVSTLELGDSALYLCASSKDRNNSPLHFGNGTRLTVT.

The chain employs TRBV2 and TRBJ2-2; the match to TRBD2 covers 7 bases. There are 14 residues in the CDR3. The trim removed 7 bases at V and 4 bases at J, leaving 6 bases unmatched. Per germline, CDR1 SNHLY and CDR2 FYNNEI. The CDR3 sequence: CASKSGVVTGELFF. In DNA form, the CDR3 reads TGTGCCAGCAAGAGCGGGGTTGTCACCGGGGAGCTGTTTTTT.

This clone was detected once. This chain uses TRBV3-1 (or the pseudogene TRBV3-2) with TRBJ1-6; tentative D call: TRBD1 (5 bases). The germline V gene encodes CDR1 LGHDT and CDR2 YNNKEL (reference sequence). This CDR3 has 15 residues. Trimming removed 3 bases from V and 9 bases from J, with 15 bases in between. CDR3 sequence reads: CASSHRDRVGSPLHF. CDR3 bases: TGTGCCAGCAGCCACAGGGATCGGGTCGGTTCACCCCTCCACTTT.

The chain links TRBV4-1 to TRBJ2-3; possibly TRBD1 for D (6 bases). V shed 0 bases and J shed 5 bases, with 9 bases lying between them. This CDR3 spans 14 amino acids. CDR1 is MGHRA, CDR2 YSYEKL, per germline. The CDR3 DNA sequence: TGCGCCAGCAGCCAAGATCGAGGGGGAGATACGCAGTATTTT. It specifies CASSQDRGGDTQYF.

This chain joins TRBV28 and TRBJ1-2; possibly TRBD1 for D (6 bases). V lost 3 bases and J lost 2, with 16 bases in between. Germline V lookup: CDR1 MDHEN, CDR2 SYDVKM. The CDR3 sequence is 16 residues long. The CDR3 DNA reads TGTGCCAGCAGTTTTTTGGGGGCCCCCACAAACTATGGCTACACCTTC. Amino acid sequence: CASSFLGAPTNYGYTF.

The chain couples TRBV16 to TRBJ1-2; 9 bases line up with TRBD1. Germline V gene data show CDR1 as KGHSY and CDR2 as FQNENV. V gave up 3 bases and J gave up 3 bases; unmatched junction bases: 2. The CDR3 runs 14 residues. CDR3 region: CASSQTGGDYGYTF. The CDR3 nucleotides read TGTGCCAGCAGCCAGACAGGGGGAGACTATGGCTACACCTTC.

Here the CDR3 reads CASSQSTGGRGYAGYTF. For the CDR3, the DNA is TGTGCCAGCAGCCAGTCGACAGGGGGAAGGGGTTATGCGGGCTACACCTTC. The chain recombines TRBV3-1 (or the pseudogene TRBV3-2) with TRBJ1-2; TRBD1 matches 9 bases. V dropped 3 bases and J dropped 8; count of bases not matched to a gene: 16. CDR3 length equals 17 residues. CDR1 is LGHDT, CDR2 YNNKEL, per germline (reference sequence).

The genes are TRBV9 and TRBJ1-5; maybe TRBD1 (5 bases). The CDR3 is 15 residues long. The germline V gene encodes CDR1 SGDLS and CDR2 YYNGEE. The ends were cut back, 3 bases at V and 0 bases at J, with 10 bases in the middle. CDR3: CASSAGGTSNQPQHF. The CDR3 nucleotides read TGTGCCAGCAGCGCCGGGGGGACTAGCAATCAGCCCCAGCATTTT.

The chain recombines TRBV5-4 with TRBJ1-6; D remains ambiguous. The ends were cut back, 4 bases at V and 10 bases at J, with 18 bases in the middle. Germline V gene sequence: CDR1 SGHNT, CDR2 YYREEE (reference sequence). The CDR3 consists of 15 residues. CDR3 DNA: TGTGCCAGCAGCCCGCCCGACACAGTTCGGTCACCCCTCCACTTT. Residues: CASSPPDTVRSPLHF. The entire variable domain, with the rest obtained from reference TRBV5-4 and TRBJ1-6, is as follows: ETGVTQSPTHLIKTRGQQVTLRCSSQSGHNTVSWYQQALGQGPQFIFQYYREEENGRGNFPPRFSGLQFPNYSSELNVNALELDDSALYLCASSPPDTVRSPLHFGNGTRLTVT.

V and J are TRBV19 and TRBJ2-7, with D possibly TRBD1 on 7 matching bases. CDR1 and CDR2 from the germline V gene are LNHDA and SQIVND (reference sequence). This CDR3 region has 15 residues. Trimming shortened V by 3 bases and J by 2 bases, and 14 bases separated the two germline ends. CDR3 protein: CASSMRQGGTYEQYF. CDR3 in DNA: TGTGCCAGTAGTATGCGGCAGGGGGGAACCTACGAGCAGTACTTC.

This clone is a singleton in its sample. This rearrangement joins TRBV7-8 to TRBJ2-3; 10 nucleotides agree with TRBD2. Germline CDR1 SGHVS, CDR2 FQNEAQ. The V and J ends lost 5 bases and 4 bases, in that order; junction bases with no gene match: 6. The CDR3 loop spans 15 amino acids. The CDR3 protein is CASSKTSGVADTQYF. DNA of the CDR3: TGTGCCAGCAGCAAAACTAGCGGGGTCGCAGATACGCAGTATTTT.

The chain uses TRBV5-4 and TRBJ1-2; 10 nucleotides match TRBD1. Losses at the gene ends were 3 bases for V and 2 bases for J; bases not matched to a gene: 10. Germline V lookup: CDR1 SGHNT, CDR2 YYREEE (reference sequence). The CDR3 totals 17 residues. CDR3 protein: CASSWGGTGVQNYGYTF. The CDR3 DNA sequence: TGTGCCAGCAGCTGGGGGGGGACAGGGGTTCAAAACTATGGCTACACCTTC.

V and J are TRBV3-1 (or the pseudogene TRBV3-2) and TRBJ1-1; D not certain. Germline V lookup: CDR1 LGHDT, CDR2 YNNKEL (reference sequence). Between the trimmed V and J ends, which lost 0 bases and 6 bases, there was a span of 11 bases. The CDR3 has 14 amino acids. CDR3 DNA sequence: TGTGCCAGCAGCCAAGAAAGCCAGGAATCTGAAGCTTTCTTT. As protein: CASSQESQESEAFF.

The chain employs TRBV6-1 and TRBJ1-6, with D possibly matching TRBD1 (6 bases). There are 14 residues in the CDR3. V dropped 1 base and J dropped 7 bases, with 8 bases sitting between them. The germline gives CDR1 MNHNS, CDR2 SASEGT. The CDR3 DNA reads TGTGCCAGCAGTGAAGGGGGGCAGAATTCACCCCTCCACTTT. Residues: CASSEGGQNSPLHF.

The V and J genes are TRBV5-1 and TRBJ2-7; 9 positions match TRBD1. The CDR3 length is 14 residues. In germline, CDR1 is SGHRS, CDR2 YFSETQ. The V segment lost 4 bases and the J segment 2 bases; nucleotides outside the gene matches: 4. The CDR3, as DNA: TGCGCCAGCAGCACCCGGACAGGGGCCTACGAGCAGTACTTC. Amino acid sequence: CASSTRTGAYEQYF.